The sequence of this TCR beta chain was determined in a study of CD8 T cells in Susac syndrome (dated by TCRdb to between 2017 and 2020). Describing the broader study: Whether CD8+ T cell activation and differentiation in Susac syndrome was antigen driven was tested using repertoire sequencing. Clonality of the CD8+ T cell repertoire was compared between around 13 healthy donors, about 14 Susac syndrome patients and some 15 multiple sclerosis patients. General findings and caveats noted by the study authors: The number of individuals in the TCR sequencing and HLA analysis was acknowledged as relatively small.

High-throughput TCR beta sequencing profiled peripheral blood CD8+ and CD4+ T cells from healthy donors, Susac syndrome patients and multiple sclerosis patients. The multiple sclerosis controls were treatment-naive patients whose relapsing-remitting disease, either stable or active, fulfilled the revised McDonald criteria. Bulk CD8+ and CD4+ T cells were purified magnetically by negative isolation, whereas CD8+ TEMRA cells were enriched by FACS. Blood was collected in EDTA tubes and processed within 24 hours, with PBMCs isolated through density gradient centrifugation. PBMCs intended for TCR sequencing were frozen in liquid nitrogen and were later thawed in a 37 degrees C water bath. Purity of sorted or isolated CD4+, CD8+ and CD8+ TEMRA cells was at least 90%. RNA was extracted using the RNeasy kit, and about 0.45 to 1 microgram was reverse transcribed with random hexamers. The immunoSEQ multiplex PCR assay, covering 54 Vbeta and 13 Jbeta segments, was used to amplify TCR beta CDR3 regions. Bias from PCR amplification was corrected by using a synthetic template baseline for primer optimization and for computational correction. From the authors' description of their analysis: Reads were assigned to V, D and J genes according to IMGT and analyzed in immunoSEQ Analyzer, with only productive sequences retained. Clonality was computed as one minus Shannon entropy normalized by log2 of the number of productive unique sequences. For each patient and control, public and private clones were evaluated within the 100 most prevalent clones. Clones were defined as Susac-specific when absent from the healthy and MS cohorts, from roughly 1,000 published viral clones and from other ImmuneACCESS disease sequences. The raw public data were reprocessed by TCRdb itself: fastp quality trimming at Q25, MiXCR clonotype calling, in-frame beta chains only. Rows merge per CDR3 protein into single entries with the most common DNA and genes. The V and J calls shown here were made by TCRdb, not taken from the authors' results. This sample comprises more than 70,000 distinct CDR3 sequences, roughly 91% of them detected only once. The ten largest clones capture just over 0.5% of the sample.

The CDR3, cysteine through phenylalanine, is 11 amino acids long. Just CDR3 DNA is preserved here, 33 bases in frame from base 1. Trimming takes 11 bases from V and 0 bases from J, and the germline ends sit 8 bases apart. CDR1 and CDR2 are read off the germline V gene as ENHRY and SYGVKD. This clonotype was seen a single time. What antigen it recognizes has not been identified. No base-level quality is on record; no much larger clone is a single base apart. One read is thin evidence. The receptor chain draws on TRBV10-3 and TRBJ2-7, with no D gene named confidently. The material sequenced was CD8+ T cells from PBMCs. The clonotype originates from a human donor with multiple sclerosis. The CDR3 region has the sequence CALRSSYEQYF. The DNA reads TGTGCCCTGCGCAGCTCCTACGAGCAGTACTTC.